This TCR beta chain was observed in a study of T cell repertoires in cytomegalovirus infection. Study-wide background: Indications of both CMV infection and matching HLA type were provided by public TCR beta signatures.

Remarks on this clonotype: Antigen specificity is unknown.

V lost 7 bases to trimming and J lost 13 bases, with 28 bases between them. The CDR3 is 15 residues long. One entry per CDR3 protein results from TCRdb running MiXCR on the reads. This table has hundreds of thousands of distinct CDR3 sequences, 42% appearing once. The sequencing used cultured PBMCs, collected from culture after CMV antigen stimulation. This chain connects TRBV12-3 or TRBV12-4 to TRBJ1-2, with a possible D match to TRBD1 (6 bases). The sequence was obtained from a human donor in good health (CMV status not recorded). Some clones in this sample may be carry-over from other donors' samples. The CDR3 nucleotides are TGTGCCAGCACCGGGGGCGGGGTGGCACATCGACGACGCACCTTC. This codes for CASTGGGVAHRRRTF.